The 15 T cell receptor beta chains given below trace back to one sample, sequenced in a study of beta chain features in type 1 diabetes. As every portion of the isolated RNA was reverse transcribed, the sequencing read expressed TCRB transcripts. Generated by immunoSEQ multiplex PCR, the TCRdb table keeps only in-frame clones and is missing some. The sample carries 200,000 to 250,000 clones, about 25% recorded once. The sequencing sample was made of central memory CD4+ T cells from blood. The receptor source for this set is a young man in good health.

Only a few counts were recorded for this clone. This CDR3 is CASRKDRGFGYTF. The CDR3 coding sequence is TGTGCCAGCCGGAAGGACAGGGGGTTTGGCTACACCTTC. V is TRBV7-2 and J is TRBJ1-2; TRBD1 aligns across 10 bases. With V trimmed by 8 bases and J by 7 bases, 7 bases remained unmatched. This CDR3 region has 13 residues. Germline V gene lookup returns CDR1 SGHTA and CDR2 FQGNSA.

This clone appeared a few times. The genes are TRBV19 and TRBJ1-4; D unresolved. This CDR3 is built from 15 residues. V lost 1 base to trimming and J lost 7 bases, with 13 bases between them. The germline CDR1 and CDR2 sequences are LNHDA and SQIVND (reference sequence). The CDR3 DNA reads TGTGCCAGTAGTATAGGAGGGAGTAAAGCTGAAAAACTGTTTTTT. Protein sequence: CASSIGGSKAEKLFF.

This clone was picked up many times. The V and J genes are TRBV30 and TRBJ2-1; maybe TRBD2 (5 bases). Germline V gene data show CDR1 as GTSNPN and CDR2 as SVGIG (reference sequence). Trimming took 2 bases from V and 0 from J, leaving 11 bases between them. This CDR3 comprises 15 residues. CDR3 in amino acids: CAWSSAASSYNEQFF. The CDR3 DNA reads as TGTGCCTGGAGTTCAGCGGCGAGCTCCTACAATGAGCAGTTCTTC.

In its sample, this clone was seen a few times. The chain recombines TRBV6-8 with TRBJ1-5, with D tentatively TRBD1 (5 bases). The V and J ends lost 8 bases and 4 bases respectively, with 18 bases between them. The CDR3 sequence is 15 residues long. Germline V lookup: CDR1 MNHGY, CDR2 SAAAGT. CDR3 loop: CASGVGGLLNQPQHF. CDR3 DNA: TGTGCCAGCGGCGTGGGGGGTCTCTTAAATCAGCCCCAGCATTTT.

This clone was observed once. The chain is built from TRBV15 and TRBJ2-7; D is undetermined. The V gene's germline CDR1 is LNHNV and CDR2 YYDKDF (reference sequence). This CDR3 has 13 amino acids. Trimming pared 0 bases from V and 3 bases from J, leaving 6 bases between. DNA of the CDR3: TGTGCCACCAGCAGAGATCAGGACTACGAGCAGTACTTC. As protein: CATSRDQDYEQYF.

This clone was seen many times. The J gene is TRBJ2-1, the V gene TRBV15; 8 bases fit TRBD2. V gave up 0 bases and J gave up 3 bases; unmatched junction bases: 10. CDR1 and CDR2 (germline): LNHNV, YYDKDF (reference sequence). This CDR3 has 18 residues. The CDR3 region is CATSREYGELAVYNEQFF. CDR3 bases: TGTGCCACCAGCAGAGAGTACGGGGAACTAGCGGTCTACAATGAGCAGTTCTTC.

This clone was seen more than once but under ten times. The rearrangement uses TRBV7-9 and TRBJ2-5; no definite D call. Trimming took 6 bases from V and 1 from J, leaving 12 bases between them. This CDR3 contains 14 residues. Germline values: CDR1 SEHNR, CDR2 FQNEAQ (reference sequence). CDR3 sequence reads: CASSLEVIQETQYF. The CDR3 DNA reads TGTGCCAGCAGTCTAGAGGTGATCCAAGAGACCCAGTACTTC.

This chain connects TRBV5-4 to TRBJ1-2; maybe TRBD1 (6 bases). This CDR3 has 13 residues. Germline V gene lookup returns CDR1 SGHNT and CDR2 YYREEE (reference sequence). CDR3 nucleotide sequence: TGTGCAACCCGGGGGGCAGGGAACTATGGCTACACCTTC. Its translation: CATRGAGNYGYTF.

The rearrangement uses TRBV15 and TRBJ2-3, with TRBD2 matching over 8 bases. J lost 6 bases, V lost 6 bases, and 26 bases had no gene match. The CDR3 contains 20 residues. From germline, CDR1 is LNHNV and CDR2 YYDKDF (reference sequence). This CDR3 reads CATSPRGRGGSLSPRDTQYF. The CDR3 DNA is TGTGCCACCAGTCCGAGAGGGCGCGGGGGGTCCCTCTCACCTAGGGATACGCAGTATTTT. Full variable domain (remainder filled in from reference TRBV15 and TRBJ2-3): DAMVIQNPRYQVTQFGKPVTLSCSQTLNHNVMYWYQQKSSQAPKLLFHYYDKDFNNEADTPDNFQSRRPNTSFCFLDIRSPGLGDTAMYLCATSPRGRGGSLSPRDTQYFGPGTRLTVL.

This clone came up a few times. The chain couples TRBV30 to TRBJ1-6; the D gene is possibly TRBD1 (6 bases). The CDR3 consists of 14 residues. CDR1 GTSNPN and CDR2 SVGIG come from the germline V gene (reference sequence). Between the trimmed V and J ends, which lost 4 bases and 8 bases, there was a span of 15 bases. The CDR3 region is CAWTGPGGHSPLHF. The CDR3, as DNA: TGTGCCTGGACGGGACCCGGGGGGCATTCACCCCTCCACTTT.

The chain has TRBV6-6 and TRBJ2-1; D may be TRBD2 (6 bases). In germline, CDR1 is MNHNY, CDR2 SVGAGI (reference sequence). The CDR3 spans 14 residues. With 3 bases removed from V and 8 bases from J, the gap between germline ends came to 14 bases. This CDR3 reads CASSYGREAHEQFF. In DNA form, the CDR3 reads TGTGCCAGCAGTTATGGCAGGGAGGCCCATGAGCAGTTCTTC.

This sequence joins TRBV7-9 and TRBJ1-2; D is unclear. CDR1 is SEHNR, CDR2 FQNEAQ, per germline (reference sequence). The CDR3 is made up of 14 amino acids. Trimming took 5 bases from V and 4 from J, leaving 14 bases between them. The CDR3 sequence is CASSLDGGLYGYTF. CDR3 in DNA: TGTGCCAGCAGCCTGGACGGAGGCCTCTATGGCTACACCTTC.

This rearrangement joins TRBV30 to TRBJ2-3, with 7 bases identical to TRBD2. CDR1 and CDR2 (germline): GTSNPN, SVGIG (reference sequence). The CDR3 covers 15 residues. V was pared by 3 bases and J by 0 bases, with 6 bases of the junction left unmatched. As DNA, the CDR3 is TGTGCCTGGAGCGCTAGCGGACCTAGCACAGATACGCAGTATTTT. Translated, it gives CAWSASGPSTDTQYF.

This sequence joins TRBV11-2 and TRBJ2-5; D gene uncertain. Trimming removed 1 base at V and 2 bases at J, with 14 bases between. The CDR3 extends over 16 amino acids. The germline V gene encodes CDR1 SGHAT and CDR2 FQNNGV. CDR3 residues: CASSLGVVADQETQYF. CDR3 bases: TGTGCCAGCAGCTTAGGAGTGGTGGCAGATCAAGAGACCCAGTACTTC.

The chain couples TRBV27 to TRBJ2-7, with no clear D. The germline V gene encodes CDR1 MNHEY and CDR2 SMNVEV (reference sequence). The CDR3 sequence is 13 residues long. Trimming stripped 7 bases from V and 2 bases from J, with 12 bases between. CDR3 loop: CASISHMTYEQYF. CDR3 sequence (DNA): TGTGCCAGCATCAGTCATATGACCTACGAGCAGTACTTC.